Sequencing of this TCR beta chain was carried out in a study of cytomegalovirus exposure and HLA in healthy donors. Study context: The study's early data release held about 77 million unique TCRs from HLA-typed donors. Study conclusions and caveats: Common viral pathogens (according to a later analysis) appeared linked to several of the most significant clusters. About 87% or about 30% of the time was how often most TCR beta V segments were productive, according to an earlier analysis.

With 2 bases clipped from V and 5 bases from J, the junction kept 13 bases outside the gene matches. Per germline, CDR1 SNHLY and CDR2 FYNNEI. The CDR3 covers 17 residues. Researchers ran the PCR with 60 Vbeta and 13 Jbeta primers. The data were produced by immunoSEQ multiplex PCR, yet TCRdb's version contains in-frame clones alone and is incomplete. The sample has 65,000 to 85,000 clones, around 84% seen once. These donors counted as nominally healthy when sampled, but unrecorded immune exposures were likely. This clone was counted once. Its antigen is not known. The origin of this receptor is a woman in her forties in good health and CMV-seropositive. This chain uses TRBV2 with TRBJ2-5; 8 bases line up with TRBD2. Sequencing was done on a sample of PBMCs. The CDR3 DNA reads as TGTGCCAGCAGTGAAAGAGCGGGGGCGCGACTGGAGGAGACCCAGTACTTC. This translates into CASSERAGARLEETQYF.